Shown below are 14 T cell receptor beta chains from a single sample sequenced in a study of blood T cells in healthy people across ages. The authors ran a second PCR of about 7 to 12 cycles using a sample-barcoded 5' primer and a J-beta primer mix. TCRdb reprocessed the 5' RACE reads via MiXCR and lists one record per CDR3 protein. The table has some 1.1 million distinct CDR3 sequences, under 40% seen once; the top ten hold less than 15%. Sample: blood. These receptors all stem from a man aged 18 to 30 in good health.

This clonotype has only a few counts. The gene calls are TRBV12-3 or TRBV12-4 and TRBJ1-2; possible D gene TRBD1, 6 bases. Trimming removed 7 bases at V and 0 bases at J, with 15 bases between. This CDR3 has 15 amino acids. The CDR3: CASTGRDTTNYGYTF. CDR3 nucleotide sequence: TGTGCCAGCACCGGGCGGGACACCACTAACTATGGCTACACCTTC.

This clonotype is a singleton in its sample. V is TRBV5-5 and J is TRBJ1-5; 7 bases match TRBD1. The CDR3 is 15 amino acids. Germline V gene lookup returns CDR1 SGHKS and CDR2 YYEKEE (reference sequence). V lost 5 bases to trimming and J lost 3 bases; unmatched junction nucleotides: 8. The CDR3 nucleotides read TGTGCCAGCAGTTCTCAGGGACAGCACAATCAGCCCCAGCATTTT. Its translation: CASSSQGQHNQPQHF.

CDR3 nucleotide sequence: TGTGCCTGGAGGGTAAGGGGGTTAAACTATGGCTACACCTTC. Translating it yields CAWRVRGLNYGYTF. V gene TRBV30 combines with J gene TRBJ1-2, with a tentative D call TRBD1 (6 bases). The germline gives CDR1 GTSNPN, CDR2 SVGIG (reference sequence). V dropped 3 bases and J dropped 2 bases, with 13 bases sitting between them. The CDR3 is 14 amino acids.

There are a few counts of this clonotype. The chain couples TRBV18 to TRBJ1-1; D is ambiguous. The CDR3 length is 15 residues. In germline, CDR1 is KGHSH, CDR2 LQKENI. V dropped 0 bases and J dropped 4 bases, with 12 bases sitting between them. Here the CDR3 reads CASSPPTLPSTEAFF. CDR3 nucleotide sequence: TGTGCCAGCTCACCACCGACCCTACCGAGCACTGAAGCTTTCTTT.

The V gene is TRBV20-1, the J gene TRBJ1-1; D call uncertain. The germline V gene has CDR1 DFQATT and CDR2 SNEGSKA (reference sequence). With 6 bases removed from V and 0 bases from J, the gap between germline ends came to 14 bases. This CDR3 contains 14 residues. The CDR3 region has the DNA TGCAGTGCCAGGCTGGCGGCCTTGAACACTGAAGCTTTCTTT. Translated: CSARLAALNTEAFF.

This clonotype was recorded at least ten times. This chain links TRBV3-1 with TRBJ2-3; maybe TRBD2 (5 bases). The germline CDR1 and CDR2 sequences are LGHDT and YNNKEL (reference sequence). V gave up 3 bases and J gave up 5 bases, with 9 bases separating them. This CDR3 has 13 amino acids. CDR3 bases: TGTGCCAGCAGCCAGGGTAGCGAAGATACGCAGTATTTT. Translation gives CASSQGSEDTQYF.

The chain uses TRBV27 and TRBJ2-7; possible D gene TRBD1, 5 bases. CDR1 and CDR2 (germline): MNHEY, SMNVEV (reference sequence). V was cut by 3 bases and J by 2 bases, with 11 bases left in between. The CDR3 loop spans 14 amino acids. CDR3 in amino acids: CASSLSIGAYEQYF. The CDR3 region has the DNA TGTGCCAGCAGTTTGTCCATAGGGGCCTACGAGCAGTACTTC.

The genes are TRBV7-2 and TRBJ1-1, with D perhaps matching TRBD1 (6 bases). Germline V gives CDR1 SGHTA, CDR2 FQGNSA. Trimming pared 5 bases from V and 1 base from J, leaving 14 bases between. The CDR3 has 15 amino acids. CDR3 sequence: CASSTWTVPNTEAFF. The CDR3 DNA follows: TGTGCCAGCAGCACATGGACAGTCCCGAACACTGAAGCTTTCTTT.

This clonotype appeared a single time. This chain connects TRBV2 to TRBJ1-6; 10 nucleotides align to TRBD1. The CDR3 covers 15 residues. Losses at the gene ends were 6 bases for V and 4 bases for J; bases not matched to a gene: 3. Germline values: CDR1 SNHLY, CDR2 FYNNEI. The CDR3 nucleotides read TGTGCCAGCAGACCGGGACAGGGGTATAATTCACCCCTCCACTTT. Amino acids: CASRPGQGYNSPLHF.

This rearrangement joins TRBV12-3 or TRBV12-4 to TRBJ2-7; D is undetermined. Trimming took off 1 base at V and 6 bases at J, with 7 bases between the two ends. This CDR3 is 12 amino acids long. The CDR3 reads CASSLGQREQYF. The DNA of the CDR3 is TGTGCCAGCAGTTTAGGGCAACGCGAGCAGTACTTC.

In the case of this clonotype: A much larger clone sits a single nucleotide away, making a read error possible. CDR3 DNA sequence: TGCAGCGTCGATACAGAGTCATCCTACGAGCAGTACTTC. It yields the protein CSVDTESSYEQYF. V usage is TRBV29-1 and J usage is TRBJ2-7; D remains unclear. The CDR3 runs to 13 residues. Trimming removed 6 bases at V and 1 base at J, with 13 bases between. Germline V gene data show CDR1 as SQVTM and CDR2 as ANQGSEA.

The chain is built from TRBV20-1 and TRBJ1-5, with D unresolved. With 4 bases removed from V and 4 bases from J, the gap between germline ends came to 8 bases. The CDR3 has 12 amino acids. CDR1 DFQATT and CDR2 SNEGSKA come from the germline V gene (reference sequence). CDR3 in amino acids: CSATTANQPQHF. In DNA form, the CDR3 reads TGCAGTGCTACAACAGCTAATCAGCCCCAGCATTTT.

The chain carries TRBV7-9 and TRBJ2-1; tentatively, D is TRBD2 (5 bases). Trimming pared 2 bases from V and 7 bases from J, leaving 12 bases between. This CDR3 is built from 14 residues. Germline V CDR1 and CDR2: SEHNR, FQNEAQ (reference sequence). The CDR3 is CASSLNLGANEQFF. The CDR3 bases are TGTGCCAGCAGCTTAAACCTGGGAGCTAATGAGCAGTTCTTC.

Worth noting for this clonotype: Germline is not matched at one junction end, which may reflect a read error. This chain connects TRBV6-8 to TRBJ2-2; D tentatively reads TRBD1 or TRBD2 (6 bases each). CDR1 MNHGY and CDR2 SAAAGT come from the germline V gene. The CDR3 loop spans 13 amino acids. The CDR3 protein is CASGLQGTGEVFF. The CDR3 DNA is TGTGCCAGCGGACTACAGGGAACCGGGGAGGTGTTTTTT.